Shown below are 18 T cell receptor beta chains from a single sample sequenced in a study of blood T cell repertoires in COVID-19. Clones were sequenced by immunoSEQ multiplex PCR, and TCRdb holds only the in-frame ones, with some missing. Found here are around 310,000 clones, approximately 88% of them singletons; the top ten hold under 6%. Sequenced material: PBMCs or T cells enriched from blood (not recorded which). Source of these receptors: a man aged 25 to 40 who had recovered from COVID-19.

The rearrangement joins TRBV11-2 to TRBJ2-7, with TRBD2 as a possible D gene (9 bases). Trimming shortened V by 3 bases and J by 6 bases, and 24 bases separated the two germline ends. Germline assignment: CDR1 SGHAT and CDR2 FQNNGV. This CDR3 has 17 amino acids. The CDR3 loop is CASSFNAGGWTGTEQYF. CDR3 DNA sequence: TGTGCCAGCAGCTTCAATGCGGGGGGGTGGACAGGGACCGAGCAGTACTTC.

The V and J genes are TRBV27 and TRBJ1-6; weak D call: TRBD1 (5 bases). CDR3 size: 14 residues. Trimming shortened V by 3 bases and J by 10 bases, and 13 bases separated the two germline ends. The germline V gene has CDR1 MNHEY and CDR2 SMNVEV (reference sequence). Written as DNA, the CDR3 is TGTGCCAGCAGTTTTTTAGGGGATGAATCACCCCTCCACTTT. Its protein is CASSFLGDESPLHF.

A note on this clone: Within the sample, other DNA sequences also encode this same CDR3. V and J are TRBV28 and TRBJ1-2, with 9 bases aligning to TRBD1. Germline V gene lookup returns CDR1 MDHEN and CDR2 SYDVKM. CDR3 length: 14 residues. After removal of 4 bases from V and 2 bases from J, the junction contained 2 bases not matched to a gene. In DNA, the CDR3 is TGTGCCAGCAGTTCGGGACAGGGAAACTATGGCTACACCTTC. Translation: CASSSGQGNYGYTF.

This chain joins TRBV21-1 and TRBJ1-2; TRBD1, as called in the table, went unchecked against the DNA. TRBV21-1 has pseudogene status. The CDR3 has 14 residues. This chain's CDR3 is CAGQTAVQKSGYTF. The CDR3 DNA reads TGTGCCGGTCAGACAGCAGTACAGAAAAGTGGCTACACCTTC.

The genes are TRBV12-1 and TRBJ2-3; the D call in the table, TRBD1, was not verified against the DNA. TRBV12-1 is a pseudogene. This CDR3 is built from 14 residues. The CDR3 nucleotides read TGTGCCAGCAGTCCCTTTTACCACAGTAATACGCAGTATTTT. Translated: CASSPFYHSNTQYF.

The V gene is TRBV10-2, the J gene TRBJ2-2; 7 bases align to TRBD1. Germline V gene sequence: CDR1 WSHSY, CDR2 SAAADI. After removal of 6 bases from V and 0 bases from J, the junction contained 7 bases not matched to a gene. The CDR3 has 16 amino acids. CDR3 nucleotides: TGCGCCAGCAGCCCTACAGGGGAAACGAACACCGGGGAGCTGTTTTTT. This codes for CASSPTGETNTGELFF.

The rearrangement uses TRBV11-2 and TRBJ2-2, with TRBD2 as a possible D gene (6 bases). Germline V gene lookup returns CDR1 SGHAT and CDR2 FQNNGV. Between the trimmed V and J ends, which lost 3 bases and 7 bases, there was a span of 15 bases. The length of the CDR3 is 15 residues. CDR3 DNA sequence: TGTGCCAGCAGCTTTTTTCCCGGGGAGGTCGGGGAGCTGTTTTTT. It translates to CASSFFPGEVGELFF.

The gene calls are TRBV24-1 and TRBJ1-2, with D tentatively TRBD1 (6 bases). The germline V and J ends were trimmed by 3 bases and 5 bases, with 18 bases remaining between them. CDR3 length: 16 residues. Germline-derived CDR1 and CDR2 are KGHDR and SFDVKD. CDR3 coding DNA: TGTGCCACCAGTGATATAAACAGGGTCGGAGCTTATGGCTACACCTTC. Protein: CATSDINRVGAYGYTF.

The chain employs TRBV5-1 and TRBJ1-1; D call uncertain. Germline CDR1 is SGHRS and CDR2 is YFSETQ. There are 15 residues in the CDR3. Trimming removed 0 bases at V and 1 base at J, with 10 bases between. DNA of the CDR3: TGCGCCAGCAGCTTGGCCGTGCAGCGGAACACTGAAGCTTTCTTT. This gives the protein CASSLAVQRNTEAFF. The whole variable domain, filled in from reference TRBV5-1 and TRBJ1-1, reads KAGVTQTPRYLIKTRGQQVTLSCSPISGHRSVSWYQQTPGQGLQFLFEYFSETQRNKGNFPGRFSGRQFSNSRSEMNVSTLELGDSALYLCASSLAVQRNTEAFFGQGTRLTVV.

The rearrangement links TRBV19 to TRBJ2-7, with 7 positions matching TRBD1. Germline CDR1 is LNHDA and CDR2 is SQIVND (reference sequence). V trimming: 3 bases; J trimming: 0 bases; junction bases outside the gene matches: 2. CDR3 size: 14 residues. CDR3 amino acids: CASSMTGTSYEQYF. The CDR3 region has the DNA TGTGCCAGTAGTATGACAGGGACCTCCTACGAGCAGTACTTC.

The chain recombines TRBV4-1 with TRBJ2-5, with 13 nucleotides matching TRBD2. Germline V gives CDR1 MGHRA, CDR2 YSYEKL. CDR3 length: 17 residues. The V gene end was trimmed by 2 bases and the J gene end by 5 bases; junction bases not matched to a gene: 8. CDR3 nucleotide sequence: TGCGCCAGCAGCCAACAACCCGGGACTAGCGGGGTTGAGACCCAGTACTTC. Translating gives CASSQQPGTSGVETQYF.

The chain carries TRBV27 and TRBJ1-6; a possible D gene is TRBD1 (5 bases). CDR3 size: 15 residues. Trimming shortened V by 2 bases and J by 7 bases, and 12 bases separated the two germline ends. Germline V gene sequence: CDR1 MNHEY, CDR2 SMNVEV (reference sequence). CDR3 sequence reads: CASSLGQGRNSPLHF. The CDR3 DNA is TGTGCCAGCAGTTTAGGGCAGGGTCGGAATTCACCCCTCCACTTT.

The chain joins TRBV19 to TRBJ1-1, with D maybe TRBD1 (5 bases). Trimming stripped 3 bases from V and 6 bases from J, with 11 bases between. CDR1 is LNHDA and CDR2 is SQIVND in the germline V gene (reference sequence). The CDR3 totals 13 residues. The CDR3 bases are TGTGCCAGTAGTATGGCAGGGTTCTCTGAAGCTTTCTTT. Amino acid sequence: CASSMAGFSEAFF.

V and J are TRBV5-1 and TRBJ2-5, with 12 positions matching TRBD2. CDR3 size: 16 residues. The J segment lost 5 bases and the V segment lost 0 bases, leaving 5 bases of the junction unmatched. CDR1 and CDR2 from the germline V gene are SGHRS and YFSETQ. The CDR3 nucleotides read TGCGCCAGCAGCTTGGCTAGCGGGGGGGCCAGGGAGACCCAGTACTTC. Encoded protein: CASSLASGGARETQYF.

The J gene is TRBJ1-2, the V gene TRBV7-2; 10 bases are a match to TRBD1. With V trimmed by 5 bases and J by 4 bases, 7 bases remained unmatched. The CDR3 has 15 amino acids. Germline loops: CDR1 SGHTA, CDR2 FQGNSA. The CDR3 coding sequence is TGTGCCAGCAGCCCTCAGACAGGGGGCGTCTATGGCTACACCTTC. Its translation is CASSPQTGGVYGYTF. Drawing the rest from reference TRBV7-2 and TRBJ1-2, the complete variable domain is GAGVSQSPSNKVTEKGKDVELRCDPISGHTALYWYRQSLGQGLEFLIYFQGNSAPDKSGLPSDRFSAERTGGSVSTLTIQRTQQEDSAVYLCASSPQTGGVYGYTFGSGTRLTVV.

The CDR3 spells CASSSRGLNTEAFF. As DNA, the CDR3 is TGTGCCAGCAGTTCCCGGGGGTTGAACACTGAAGCTTTCTTT. The chain is built from TRBV6-5 and TRBJ1-1; TRBD1 is a possible D gene (5 bases). The germline V gene has CDR1 MNHEY and CDR2 SVGAGI. V lost 4 bases and J lost 0, with 9 bases in between. The CDR3 covers 14 residues.

The rearrangement uses TRBV12-2 and TRBJ1-1; the listed D gene, TRBD1, was not tested against the DNA. TRBV12-2 is deemed a pseudogene. CDR3 length: 15 residues. The chain's CDR3 is CASRDWTGPNTEAFF. The CDR3, as DNA: TGTGCAAGTCGCGATTGGACAGGCCCGAACACTGAAGCTTTCTTT.

Concerning this clone: The same CDR3 also results from other DNA sequences found in this sample. This chain links TRBV19 with TRBJ2-7, with 7 bases aligning to TRBD1. This CDR3 comprises 12 residues. J lost 3 bases, V lost 6 bases, and 2 bases had no gene match. In germline, CDR1 is LNHDA, CDR2 SQIVND (reference sequence). CDR3 amino acids: CASSPGGYEQYF. CDR3 sequence (DNA): TGTGCCAGTAGCCCAGGGGGCTACGAGCAGTACTTC.